This TCR beta chain appears in the sequencing data of a study of T-cell memory formation after mild COVID-19. Overall study context: In these data, TCR clusters were largely donor specific. Study findings and constraints: Certain responding clones were present in pre-infection memory, suggesting participation of cross-reactive memory.

A remark on this clonotype: The antigen remains unidentified.

Constant-segment primers and 5'RACE yielded cDNA libraries for TCR alpha and TCR beta, each carrying sample barcodes and UMIs. MiXCR, run by TCRdb on the 5' RACE reads, gives a single entry per CDR3 protein. The data show more than 200,000 distinct CDR3 sequences, with around 17% seen just once and 3.5% held by the top ten. Trimming removed 0 bases at V and 1 base at J, with 12 bases between. CDR3 length equals 16 residues. Germline CDR1 MGHRA, CDR2 YSYEKL. The sequence was collected from a man aged 18 to 30 who had mild COVID-19 (a few samples of this study predate the infection). Cell type and time point are not known. This chain uses TRBV4-1 with TRBJ1-1, with D maybe TRBD1 (5 bases). Sequencing used PBMCs or a T cell subset sorted from them (not recorded which). As DNA, the CDR3 is TGCGCCAGCAGCCAAGATCGGGGCAGATCGAACACTGAAGCTTTCTTT. As protein: CASSQDRGRSNTEAFF.